This paragraph covers one T cell receptor beta chain sequence. Its specificity is not known. Some clones are missing from TCRdb's copy, which holds only in-frame ones; the method was immunoSEQ multiplex PCR. Of tens of thousands of clones in the sample, more than 75% were seen once. The data belong to a study of T cell responses to AZD1222 COVID-19 vaccine. Study-wide results and caveats: Epitopes outside B.1.351 and B.1.1.7 mutated regions reportedly drew nearly half of spike TCRs.

CDR1 and CDR2 (germline): MNHEY, SMNVEV (reference sequence). The CDR3 spans 15 residues. The junction had 5 bases not matched to a gene; V was cut back by 6 bases and J by 1 base. The V and J genes are TRBV27 and TRBJ2-7; the match to TRBD2 covers 11 bases. This receptor was taken from an adult in good health. Material: peripheral blood, obtained on day 0 of AZD1222 vaccination. CDR3: CASRPGTSGSYEQYF. The CDR3 DNA follows: TGTGCCAGCAGGCCTGGGACTAGCGGATCCTACGAGCAGTACTTC.